This T cell receptor (beta chain) is drawn from a study of blood T cell repertoires in COVID-19. V was pared by 5 bases and J by 1 base, with 6 bases of the junction left unmatched. The V gene's germline CDR1 is SGHVS and CDR2 FNYEAQ. The CDR3 spans 15 residues. The method was immunoSEQ multiplex PCR; TCRdb's version includes in-frame clones alone and lacks a portion of them. The sample consists of roughly 210,000 clones, 88% of them appearing once. The chain uses TRBV7-6 and TRBJ1-1; 8 bases match TRBD1. This clonotype originated in a man aged 65-85 years with acute or convalescent COVID-19. The source material was peripheral blood. This CDR3 reads CASSQRQGTNTEAFF. CDR3 nucleotide sequence: TGTGCCAGCAGCCAACGACAGGGGACGAACACTGAAGCTTTCTTT.